The table lists the clone carrying this TCR beta chain with many counts. Its antigen remains unidentified. The time point is: persistent/refractory GD, antithyroid drugs over 5 years with positive TRAb. Isolated PBMC RNA provided the starting material for the TCR library. Sequencing libraries for TCR beta were prepared with iRepertoire HTBI primers and Arm-PCR of CDR3 regions. Using its own MiXCR run on the multiplex PCR reads, TCRdb lists one record per CDR3 protein. The sample records almost 350,000 distinct CDR3 sequences, around a fifth being singletons. This sample was included in a study of regulatory T cells in long-lasting Graves disease. CDR1 and CDR2 from the germline V gene are MNHEY and SMNVEV (reference sequence). V dropped 6 bases and J dropped 8; count of bases not matched to a gene: 5. The length of the CDR3 is 14 residues. Study observations and caveats: Sharing of public clonotypes was greater in persistent patients (more than 2,500) than in new patients (roughly 1,000). Favoring TRBV28, TRBJ1-2 and TRBJ2-5 was a feature seen in persistent disease.

The sequence was obtained from a female donor with Graves disease. The sample was peripheral blood mononuclear cells (PBMCs), taken when the disease was refractory, from a patient treated with antithyroid drugs. The rearrangement joins TRBV27 to TRBJ1-6; 9 bases line up with TRBD1. The CDR3 DNA reads as TGTGCCAGCAGCCTCACAGGGGGCGATTCACCCCTCCACTTT. This codes for CASSLTGGDSPLHF.